These T cell receptor beta chains were read from a single sample in a study of long-term antiretroviral therapy in people with HIV. The table came from immunoSEQ multiplex PCR; TCRdb's copy has only in-frame clones and leaves some out. The sample consists of roughly 25,000 clones, about 79% of them appearing once. Sequenced material: unsorted PBMCs, taken 3 years after starting antiretroviral therapy. These TCRs come from a middle-aged man with HIV. Each CDR3 is given with its conserved first and last residue. D genes are given only for firm matches. Rows give clone size only sometimes, using once, few, many, or a class for an expanded clone.

D	V	size	J	CDR3	DNA
.	TRBV10-3	.	TRBJ2-2	CAISEGGGSDGELFF	TGTGCCATCAGTGAAGGAGGAGGTTCGGACGGGGAGCTGTTTTTT
TRBD2	TRBV11-3	.	TRBJ2-1	CASSPGTSGWYNEQFF	TGTGCCAGCAGCCCTGGGACTAGCGGGTGGTACAATGAGCAGTTCTTC
.	TRBV15	once	TRBJ1-2	CATRQGGQGYGYTF	TGTGCCACCAGACAAGGGGGGCAGGGCTATGGCTACACCTTC
TRBD1	TRBV11-2	.	TRBJ2-6	CASSPGTGRSGANVLTF	TGTGCCAGCAGCCCCGGGACAGGGCGGTCTGGGGCCAACGTCCTGACTTTC
.	TRBV7-9	few	TRBJ1-5	CASSLGVQPQHF	TGTGCCAGCAGCTTAGGTGTTCAGCCCCAGCATTTT
.	TRBV4-3	.	TRBJ2-3	CASSQEAGWTDTQYF	TGCGCCAGCAGCCAAGAAGCAGGGTGGACAGATACGCAGTATTTT
TRBD2	TRBV29-1	.	TRBJ2-7	CSVEVPMYSGGFYEQYF	TGCAGCGTTGAAGTTCCTATGTATAGCGGGGGGTTCTACGAGCAGTACTTC
.	TRBV4-3	.	TRBJ2-7	CASSQDRVSYEQYF	TGCGCCAGCAGCCAAGACAGGGTTTCCTACGAGCAGTACTTC
.	TRBV10-3	few	TRBJ2-7	CAISDHRAPTYEQYF	TGTGCCATCAGTGACCACAGGGCCCCCACCTACGAGCAGTACTTC
.	TRBV7-2	.	TRBJ2-1	CASSPRGGNEQFF	TGTGCCAGCAGCCCAAGAGGTGGTAATGAGCAGTTCTTC
.	TRBV5-6	once	TRBJ2-3	CASSLWLNTQYF	TGTGCCAGCAGCTTGTGGTTAAATACGCAGTATTTT
.	TRBV4-1	.	TRBJ1-1	CASSQNKGAHTEAFF	TGCGCCAGCAGCCAGAACAAAGGGGCACACACTGAAGCTTTCTTT
.	TRBV5-4	.	TRBJ2-6	CASSFDAGANVLTF	TGTGCCAGCAGCTTTGATGCTGGGGCCAACGTCCTGACTTTC
TRBD1	TRBV4-1	.	TRBJ1-1	CASSPLRTGNTEAFF	TGCGCCAGCAGCCCCCTTAGGACAGGGAACACTGAAGCTTTCTTT
.	TRBV13	few	TRBJ2-7	CASSLFRAYEQYF	TGTGCCAGCAGCTTATTCAGGGCCTACGAGCAGTACTTC
.	TRBV7-8	.	TRBJ2-7	CASSYRQDSYEQYF	TGTGCCAGCAGCTACCGACAGGACTCCTACGAGCAGTACTTC
.	TRBV5-6	.	TRBJ2-3	CASSPTRVGPDTQYF	TGTGCCAGCAGCCCCACCCGGGTGGGCCCAGATACGCAGTATTTT
TRBD2	TRBV9	.	TRBJ2-1	CASSVGTSGRAFFF	TGTGCCAGCAGCGTAGGGACTAGCGGGAGGGCCTTCTTCTTC
.	TRBV10-3	.	TRBJ1-1	CAISGRVLNTEAFF	TGTGCCATCAGCGGTCGAGTTTTGAACACTGAAGCTTTCTTT
.	TRBV27	.	TRBJ1-3	CASSLGGSGNTIYF	TGTGCCAGCAGTTTGGGGGGAAGTGGAAACACCATATATTTT
TRBD2	TRBV2	few	TRBJ2-1	CASSALAGDFYNEQFF	TGTGCCAGCAGTGCTCTAGCGGGGGATTTCTACAATGAGCAGTTCTTC
.	TRBV4-1	once	TRBJ1-1	CASSQDRTGHTEAFF	TGCGCCAGCAGCCAAGATCGAACAGGGCACACTGAAGCTTTCTTT
.	TRBV5-1	.	TRBJ2-5	CASSFGTGQETQYF	TGCGCCAGCAGCTTCGGAACAGGGCAGGAGACCCAGTACTTC
TRBD1	TRBV2	.	TRBJ1-5	CASIRDRDQPQHF	TGTGCCAGCATCAGGGACAGGGATCAGCCCCAGCATTTT
.	TRBV30	.	TRBJ2-3	CAWSAPGLVSTDTQYF	TGTGCCTGGAGTGCACCGGGGTTGGTTAGCACAGATACGCAGTATTTT
.	TRBV19	few	TRBJ1-2	CASSMLSRDGYTF	TGTGCCAGTAGTATGTTGAGCAGGGACGGCTACACCTTC
TRBD2	TRBV28	.	TRBJ2-7	CASSSGGSPTYEQYF	TGTGCCAGCAGTTCGGGGGGGTCCCCCACCTACGAGCAGTACTTC
.	TRBV7-9	.	TRBJ2-1	CASSPPPAGVRDEQFF	TGTGCCAGCAGCCCCCCCCCAGCAGGGGTACGCGATGAGCAGTTCTTC
.	TRBV18	.	TRBJ2-5	CASSPGIGSKGTQYF	TGTGCCAGCTCACCAGGGATCGGAAGCAAAGGGACCCAGTACTTC
TRBD1	TRBV7-9	.	TRBJ2-3	CASSTWTGIRTDTQYF	TGTGCCAGCAGCACCTGGACAGGGATAAGGACAGATACGCAGTATTTT
.	TRBV28	.	TRBJ2-5	CASSLGGGTQYF	TGTGCCAGCAGTTTGGGGGGAGGGACCCAGTACTTC
.	TRBV28	once	TRBJ2-7	CASSFFRPGAFSYEQYF	TGTGCCAGCAGTTTCTTCCGACCGGGGGCCTTCTCCTACGAGCAGTACTTC
TRBD2	TRBV18	.	TRBJ2-1	CASSPEGLAAWNEQFF	TGTGCCAGCTCACCCGAAGGACTAGCGGCCTGGAATGAGCAGTTCTTC
.	TRBV6-1	.	TRBJ1-5	CASNPTGPRPQHF	TGTGCCAGCAACCCGACAGGCCCGAGGCCCCAGCATTTT
TRBD1	TRBV4-1	once	TRBJ2-7	CASSQEGQGDEQYF	TGCGCCAGCAGCCAAGAGGGACAGGGGGACGAGCAGTACTTC
TRBD2	TRBV29-1	.	TRBJ2-3	CSVETPYLTSGSTDTQYF	TGCAGCGTTGAAACCCCATATCTGACTAGCGGCTCCACAGATACGCAGTATTTT
.	TRBV7-9	.	TRBJ2-1	CASSPLYNEQFF	TGTGCCAGCAGCCCATTATACAATGAGCAGTTCTTC
TRBD2	TRBV29-1	.	TRBJ2-2	CSVEGLAGGPGELFF	TGCAGCGTTGAGGGACTAGCGGGGGGCCCCGGGGAGCTGTTTTTT
.	TRBV10-3	.	TRBJ1-1	CAISVRGEGTEAFF	TGTGCCATCAGTGTACGAGGGGAGGGTACTGAAGCTTTCTTT
.	TRBV7-2	.	TRBJ2-7	CASSLAKRYEQYF	TGTGCCAGCAGCTTAGCAAAGCGATACGAGCAGTACTTC
.	TRBV4-3	.	TRBJ1-4	CASSQGPYQAANEKLFF	TGCGCCAGCAGCCAAGGGCCTTATCAGGCGGCTAATGAAAAACTGTTTTTT
TRBD1	TRBV28	.	TRBJ2-5	CASSLTGEETQYF	TGTGCCAGCAGTCTAACAGGGGAGGAGACCCAGTACTTC
TRBD1	TRBV28	.	TRBJ1-4	CASSFWDRGNEKLFF	TGTGCCAGCAGTTTTTGGGACAGGGGGAATGAAAAACTGTTTTTT
.	TRBV7-8	.	TRBJ2-2	CASPEGKSNTGELFF	TGTGCCTCGCCCGAGGGGAAATCGAACACCGGGGAGCTGTTTTTT
.	TRBV18	.	TRBJ1-5	CASSPSGGNQPQHF	TGTGCCAGCTCACCATCCGGGGGCAATCAGCCCCAGCATTTT
.	TRBV28	.	TRBJ2-1	CASSSYWGVGNEQFF	TGTGCCAGCAGCTCTTATTGGGGGGTGGGAAATGAGCAGTTCTTC
TRBD1	TRBV10-1	.	TRBJ2-7	CASSPGAGGYYEQYF	TGCGCCAGCAGTCCAGGGGCAGGGGGATACTACGAGCAGTACTTC
TRBD1	TRBV7-8	.	TRBJ1-3	CASSHRGIGNTIYF	TGTGCCAGCAGTCACAGGGGAATTGGAAACACCATATATTTT
TRBD1	TRBV6-5	.	TRBJ1-4	CASSYRRQGFEKLFF	TGTGCCAGCAGTTACCGAAGACAGGGGTTCGAAAAACTGTTTTTT
.	TRBV7-2	.	TRBJ2-1	CASSLAQAASHNEQFF	TGTGCCAGCAGCTTAGCGCAGGCCGCGAGCCACAATGAGCAGTTCTTC
.	TRBV6-1	.	TRBJ1-5	CASSEAGGRSQPQHF	TGTGCCAGCAGTGAAGCGGGGGGGCGGAGTCAGCCCCAGCATTTT
.	TRBV29-1	.	TRBJ2-1	CSVDRPPSYNEQFF	TGCAGCGTTGATCGGCCCCCCTCCTACAATGAGCAGTTCTTC
.	TRBV28	.	TRBJ2-7	CASTLYSQPLYEQYF	TGTGCCAGCACCCTCTACAGCCAACCCCTCTACGAGCAGTACTTC
.	TRBV14	few	TRBJ2-7	CASSQRGFSYEQYF	TGTGCCAGCAGCCAACGGGGTTTCTCCTACGAGCAGTACTTC
TRBD2	TRBV7-2	.	TRBJ2-3	CASSPPPGLAMVF	TGTGCCAGCAGCCCTCCTCCAGGACTAGCGATGGTTTTT